These 26 T cell receptor beta chains came from one sample sequenced in a study of blood T cell repertoires in COVID-19. Data came from immunoSEQ multiplex PCR; TCRdb stores just in-frame clones and leaves some out. The sample shows about 20,000 clones, 89% of them seen only once. Sequenced sample: peripheral blood. Every receptor here comes from a human donor in a cohort sampled during active COVID-19.

This clone was seen once. V and J are TRBV4-2 and TRBJ2-1; TRBD2 agrees at 7 bases. The junction had 12 bases not matched to a gene; V was cut back by 1 base and J by 0 bases. The CDR3 is 19 amino acids. Germline V gives CDR1 LGHNA, CDR2 YNFKEQ. The CDR3 is CASSQGGAGPDPSYNEQFF. CDR3 bases: TGTGCCAGCAGCCAAGGGGGAGCGGGACCAGACCCCTCCTACAATGAGCAGTTCTTC.

The J gene is TRBJ2-1, the V gene TRBV27; 9 bases align to TRBD2. In germline, CDR1 is MNHEY, CDR2 SMNVEV (reference sequence). V was clipped by 0 bases and J by 8 bases; unmatched bases: 5. The CDR3 runs 15 residues. CDR3 sequence (DNA): TGTGCCAGCAGTTTATCTAGCGGGAGTCCCGATGAGCAGTTCTTC. It encodes CASSLSSGSPDEQFF.

This clone was recorded only once. The J gene is TRBJ1-2, the V gene TRBV5-6; D call uncertain. Germline lookup yields CDR1 SGHDT and CDR2 YYEEEE. V shed 4 bases and J shed 7 bases, with 8 bases lying between them. The CDR3 loop spans 11 amino acids. The CDR3 DNA sequence: TGTGCCAGCAGCGCCCGGAGTGGCTACACCTTC. Encoded protein: CASSARSGYTF.

V usage is TRBV7-9 and J usage is TRBJ2-1; 8 bases match TRBD1. The J segment lost 8 bases and the V segment lost 4 bases, leaving 10 bases of the junction unmatched. Germline V gene lookup returns CDR1 SEHNR and CDR2 FQNEAQ (reference sequence). There are 15 residues in the CDR3. For the CDR3, the DNA is TGTGCCAGCAGCTCGGACAGGACAGGGAGGTATGAGCAGTTCTTC. Amino acids: CASSSDRTGRYEQFF.

The chain is built from TRBV5-1 and TRBJ2-7, with 10 bases aligning to TRBD2. Trimming cost V 2 bases and J 6 bases; bases outside gene matches: 8. Germline CDR1 SGHRS, CDR2 YFSETQ. The CDR3 spans 15 residues. As DNA, the CDR3 is TGCGCCAGCAGCTTCTCCTCTAGCGGGAGCTCCGAGCAGTACTTC. It specifies CASSFSSSGSSEQYF.

This clone has just a few counts. The chain joins TRBV15 to TRBJ2-7; D is ambiguous. The CDR3 is 14 residues long. The V gene's germline CDR1 is LNHNV and CDR2 YYDKDF (reference sequence). Trimming left V 3 bases short and J 0 bases short, with 9 bases between. The CDR3 spells CATSRGSGSYEQYF. DNA of the CDR3: TGTGCCACCAGCAGGGGTTCGGGCTCCTACGAGCAGTACTTC.

The chain links TRBV5-1 to TRBJ2-7, with TRBD1 matching over 8 bases. The CDR3 sequence is 16 residues long. The trim removed 0 bases at V and 3 bases at J, leaving 8 bases unmatched. From germline, CDR1 is SGHRS and CDR2 YFSETQ. The CDR3 DNA reads TGCGCCAGCAGCTTGGCATCAGGGGGCTTCAACTACGAGCAGTACTTC. This codes for CASSLASGGFNYEQYF.

In nucleotides, the CDR3 is TGCGCCAGCAGCTGGTCCGGGACAGACTTCTCTGGAAACACCATATATTTT. As protein: CASSWSGTDFSGNTIYF. The chain uses TRBV5-1 and TRBJ1-3, with 7 positions matching TRBD1. The ends lost 3 bases at V and 0 bases at J; junction bases unmatched: 9. The CDR3 loop spans 17 amino acids. In germline, CDR1 is SGHRS, CDR2 YFSETQ.

This sequence joins TRBV7-3 and TRBJ2-1; possible D gene TRBD2, 6 bases. V was shortened by 2 bases and J by 10 bases, with 15 bases between the two germline ends. Germline lookup yields CDR1 SGHTA and CDR2 FQGTGA. The length of the CDR3 is 14 residues. CDR3 amino acids: CASSLGPLGREQFF. CDR3 sequence (DNA): TGTGCCAGCAGCTTAGGACCGCTAGGGAGGGAGCAGTTCTTC.

This clone was seen a single time. The chain couples TRBV10-3 to TRBJ1-1, with 9 bases lining up with TRBD1. CDR3 length: 15 residues. The trim removed 5 bases at V and 2 bases at J, leaving 6 bases unmatched. Germline-derived CDR1 and CDR2 are ENHRY and SYGVKD. CDR3 sequence reads: CAISSEDRGNTEAFF. As DNA, the CDR3 is TGTGCCATCAGTTCCGAGGACAGGGGAAACACTGAAGCTTTCTTT.

The V and J genes are TRBV15 and TRBJ1-5; TRBD1 matches 8 bases. Germline-derived CDR1 and CDR2 are LNHNV and YYDKDF (reference sequence). The CDR3 is 15 residues long. Trimming cost V 6 bases and J 0 bases; bases outside gene matches: 4. The CDR3 DNA follows: TGTGCCACCAGTCAGGGGGCCTATAGCAATCAGCCCCAGCATTTT. Translating gives CATSQGAYSNQPQHF. Filled out from reference TRBV15 and TRBJ1-5, the complete variable domain reads DAMVIQNPRYQVTQFGKPVTLSCSQTLNHNVMYWYQQKSSQAPKLLFHYYDKDFNNEADTPDNFQSRRPNTSFCFLDIRSPGLGDTAMYLCATSQGAYSNQPQHFGDGTRLSIL.

This chain joins TRBV18 and TRBJ2-1, with D tentatively TRBD2 (5 bases). The CDR3 runs to 14 residues. Germline lookup yields CDR1 KGHSH and CDR2 LQKENI. V lost 4 bases and J lost 9, with 16 bases in between. The CDR3 here is CASSRVGEYGEQFF. The CDR3 coding sequence is TGTGCCAGCTCACGAGTGGGAGAGTATGGTGAGCAGTTCTTC.

The chain couples TRBV5-1 to TRBJ1-3; TRBD1 agrees at 7 bases. Germline V CDR1 and CDR2: SGHRS, YFSETQ. V lost 0 bases to trimming and J lost 16 bases; unmatched junction nucleotides: 4. This CDR3 comprises 11 residues. CDR3 bases: TGCGCCAGCAGCTTGGGGGGACAGTGGTATTTT. Translating gives CASSLGGQWYF.

The CDR3 spells CASTRRDTKYEQYF. Written as DNA, the CDR3 is TGTGCCAGCACCCGCAGGGACACCAAATACGAGCAGTACTTC. This chain links TRBV2 with TRBJ2-7; perhaps TRBD1 as D (6 bases). Germline values: CDR1 SNHLY, CDR2 FYNNEI. The CDR3 contains 14 residues. V was shortened by 7 bases and J by 4 bases, with 17 bases between the two germline ends.

The rearrangement links TRBV5-1 to TRBJ2-1; 7 positions match TRBD1. This CDR3 has 18 residues. Germline CDR1 and CDR2: SGHRS and YFSETQ. Trimming cost V 0 bases and J 2 bases; bases outside gene matches: 11. CDR3 DNA: TGCGCCAGCAGCTTGGAGGGACAGTCCCCAGGAACCTACAATGAGCAGTTCTTC. Its protein product is CASSLEGQSPGTYNEQFF.

The chain couples TRBV9 to TRBJ1-5; D uncertain. Between the trimmed V and J ends, which lost 0 bases and 2 bases, there was a span of 6 bases. CDR3 length equals 14 residues. Germline lookup yields CDR1 SGDLS and CDR2 YYNGEE. The CDR3 loop is CASSVGGGNQPQHF. In nucleotides, the CDR3 is TGTGCCAGCAGCGTAGGGGGAGGCAATCAGCCCCAGCATTTT.

The CDR3 protein is CASSLQQGFNEQYF. The CDR3 DNA reads TGTGCCAGCAGCTTACAACAGGGTTTCAACGAGCAGTACTTC. The chain uses TRBV7-6 and TRBJ2-7; tentatively, D is TRBD1 (6 bases). Germline assignment: CDR1 SGHVS and CDR2 FNYEAQ. Trimming removed 2 bases from V and 5 bases from J, with 13 bases in between. The CDR3 loop spans 14 amino acids.

This rearrangement joins TRBV2 to TRBJ2-7; no clear D. This CDR3 is built from 11 residues. CDR1 and CDR2 from the germline V gene are SNHLY and FYNNEI. Trimming removed 8 bases at V and 1 base at J, with 6 bases between. The CDR3 protein is CASGFSYEQYF. The DNA of the CDR3 is TGTGCCAGCGGCTTTTCCTACGAGCAGTACTTC.

This clone has only a few counts. V and J are TRBV10-3 and TRBJ1-1, with D possibly TRBD1 on 5 matching bases. V lost 8 bases, J lost 0 bases, and 13 bases lay in between. This CDR3 has 14 amino acids. The germline gives CDR1 ENHRY, CDR2 SYGVKD. The CDR3 DNA follows: TGTGCCATCTCGACCCCAGGGATGAACACTGAAGCTTTCTTT. Amino acids: CAISTPGMNTEAFF.

The genes are TRBV30 and TRBJ2-5; 9 bases map to TRBD1. Trimming removed 5 bases from V and 2 bases from J; junction bases left unmatched: 6. The CDR3 is made up of 14 amino acids. The germline V gene has CDR1 GTSNPN and CDR2 SVGIG (reference sequence). CDR3 sequence (DNA): TGTGCCTGGGAAATGGGACAGGGACAAGAGACCCAGTACTTC. Translating it yields CAWEMGQGQETQYF.

This clone was recorded only once. The chain uses TRBV19 and TRBJ2-3, with D perhaps TRBD1 (5 bases). Germline V gives CDR1 LNHDA, CDR2 SQIVND (reference sequence). V lost 5 bases to trimming and J lost 4 bases, with 13 bases between them. This CDR3 contains 14 residues. The CDR3 loop is CASSRQGVADTQYF. The CDR3 DNA reads as TGTGCCAGTAGTCGCCAGGGTGTCGCAGATACGCAGTATTTT.

The chain links TRBV24-1 to TRBJ2-1; 9 nucleotides match TRBD1. The junction had 3 bases not matched to a gene; V was cut back by 3 bases and J by 7 bases. CDR3 length: 14 residues. Germline CDR1 KGHDR, CDR2 SFDVKD. This chain's CDR3 is CATSDGDRGNEQFF. CDR3 in DNA: TGTGCCACCAGTGATGGCGACAGGGGGAATGAGCAGTTCTTC.

The V and J genes are TRBV12-3 or TRBV12-4 and TRBJ1-2; no clear D. V lost 1 base, J lost 2 bases, and 5 bases lay in between. This CDR3 contains 13 residues. In nucleotides, the CDR3 is TGTGCCAGCAGTTTAGGTCCGAACTATGGCTACACCTTC. This translates into CASSLGPNYGYTF.

This clone was counted a single time. CDR3 loop: CASSTRTGKGTDTQYF. The CDR3 DNA is TGTGCCAGCAGCACTAGGACAGGAAAGGGCACAGATACGCAGTATTTT. The V call is TRBV5-4, the J call TRBJ2-3; 7 nucleotides line up with TRBD1. The CDR3 is 16 residues long. Trimming cost V 4 bases and J 1 base; bases outside gene matches: 9. Germline V gene sequence: CDR1 SGHNT, CDR2 YYREEE (reference sequence).

The chain has TRBV29-1 and TRBJ1-2, with D perhaps matching TRBD1 (6 bases). This CDR3 spans 12 amino acids. Trimming took 0 bases from V and 4 from J, leaving 6 bases between them. CDR1 is SQVTM, CDR2 ANQGSEA, per germline. CDR3 region: CSVEEQGYGYTF. The CDR3 DNA sequence: TGCAGCGTTGAAGAACAGGGCTATGGCTACACCTTC. The full variable domain, completed using reference TRBV29-1 and TRBJ1-2, is SAVISQKPSRDICQRGTSLTIQCQVDSQVTMMFWYRQQPGQSLTLIATANQGSEATYESGFVIDKFPISRPNLTFSTLTVSNMSPEDSSIYLCSVEEQGYGYTFGSGTRLTVV.

The table lists this clone with a few counts. The V call is TRBV27, the J call TRBJ2-7, with D hard to call. Per germline, CDR1 MNHEY and CDR2 SMNVEV (reference sequence). The length of the CDR3 is 16 residues. Between the trimmed V and J ends, which lost 5 bases and 4 bases, there was a span of 21 bases. The CDR3 nucleotides read TGTGCCAGCAGTCCCCAAGGTAGGAGCTTATTGTACGAGCAGTACTTC. This translates into CASSPQGRSLLYEQYF.